One sample yielded the 15 T cell receptor beta chains listed below, sequenced in a study of blood T cells in healthy people across ages. The use of a sample-barcoded 5' primer and a J-beta primer mix characterized a second PCR of about 7 to 12 cycles. TCRdb re-derived calls from the 5' RACE reads in MiXCR, one entry per CDR3 protein. The data contain roughly 2 million distinct CDR3 sequences, around half of them singletons. The sequenced material came from blood. The receptors here all came from a woman aged 40 to 49 in good health.

The chain has TRBV12-3 or TRBV12-4 and TRBJ2-5; D not resolved. The CDR3 is 14 amino acids. The ends were cut back, 5 bases at V and 4 bases at J, with 14 bases in the middle. The CDR3 DNA reads as TGTGCCAGCAGTGGGCCCGGTGACGGAGAGACCCAGTACTTC. This codes for CASSGPGDGETQYF.

Only one count was recorded for this clonotype. At one end the junction does not follow the germline gene, possibly because of a read error. The chain joins TRBV2 to TRBJ2-1; D gene uncertain. CDR1 is SNHLY and CDR2 is FYNNEI in the germline V gene. This CDR3 region has 13 residues. The CDR3 nucleotides are TGTGTCAGCAGCCCGAGCTCCTACAATGAGCAGTTCTTC. This gives the protein CVSSPSSYNEQFF. The variable domain in full, completed from reference TRBV2 and TRBJ2-1, reads EPEVTQTPSHQVTQMGQEVILRCVPISNHLYFYWYRQILGQKVEFLVSFYNNEISEKSEIFDDQFSVERPDGSNFTLKIRSTKLEDSAMYFCVSSPSSYNEQFFGPGTRLTVL.

This clonotype was observed a handful of times. The chain is built from TRBV10-3 and TRBJ1-2; the match to TRBD1 covers 7 bases. Germline trimming cut 2 bases from V and 4 bases from J; bases unmatched to any gene: 4. The germline V gene encodes CDR1 ENHRY and CDR2 SYGVKD. The CDR3 has 14 residues. The CDR3 loop is CAISERGQSYGYTF. CDR3 sequence (DNA): TGTGCCATCAGTGAGCGGGGACAGTCCTATGGCTACACCTTC.

This chain joins TRBV5-1 and TRBJ2-7, with a weak D call TRBD2 (5 bases). V was shortened by 0 bases and J by 2 bases, with 15 bases between the two germline ends. Germline assignment: CDR1 SGHRS and CDR2 YFSETQ. CDR3 length: 16 amino acids. The CDR3 region is CASSLDDGGLAYEQYF. The CDR3 nucleotides read TGCGCCAGCAGCTTGGATGATGGCGGGTTGGCCTACGAGCAGTACTTC.

This clonotype has just one count. This chain links TRBV20-1 with TRBJ1-6, with D unclear. Germline lookup yields CDR1 DFQATT and CDR2 SNEGSKA (reference sequence). This CDR3 has 17 amino acids. V lost 0 bases to trimming and J lost 0 bases, with 12 bases between them. As DNA, the CDR3 is TGCAGTGCTAGAGATAGGCAGGAGAGCTCCTATAATTCACCCCTCCACTTT. Residues: CSARDRQESSYNSPLHF.

V usage is TRBV7-9 and J usage is TRBJ2-5; maybe TRBD2 (6 bases). With 6 bases removed from V and 5 bases from J, the gap between germline ends came to 16 bases. Germline loops: CDR1 SEHNR, CDR2 FQNEAQ (reference sequence). The CDR3 covers 14 residues. CDR3 bases: TGTGCCAGCAGAGGCCCCGGGGGAAGGGAGACCCAGTACTTC. Translated: CASRGPGGRETQYF.

The chain combines TRBV7-3 with TRBJ2-1, with TRBD1 matching 10 bases. Germline CDR1 reads SGHTA; CDR2 reads FQGTGA. This CDR3 is 13 amino acids long. Losses at the gene ends were 5 bases for V and 12 bases for J; bases not matched to a gene: 7. This CDR3 is CASSVDRDRGQFF. For the CDR3, the DNA is TGTGCCAGCAGCGTAGACCGGGACAGGGGGCAGTTCTTC.

This clonotype appeared a single time. The rearrangement links TRBV11-2 to TRBJ2-7, with D possibly being TRBD1 (5 bases). Germline-derived CDR1 and CDR2 are SGHAT and FQNNGV. V lost 5 bases to trimming and J lost 4 bases, with 15 bases between them. The CDR3 is made up of 14 amino acids. CDR3 protein: CASSPFRAGYEQYF. CDR3 coding DNA: TGTGCCAGCAGCCCATTCCGAGCAGGGTACGAGCAGTACTTC.

The chain recombines TRBV3-1 with TRBJ1-4; perhaps TRBD1 as D (6 bases). The germline gives CDR1 LGHDT, CDR2 YNNKEL (reference sequence). CDR3 length equals 16 residues. V lost 1 base and J 7 bases, leaving 16 bases between the germline ends. In DNA, the CDR3 is TGTGCCAGCAGCCAAGGATGGGGGCAGGAAGCTGAAAAACTGTTTTTT. Protein: CASSQGWGQEAEKLFF.

A few counts support this clonotype. A read error may account for a junction end that differs from germline. This CDR3 is CASSLVAGSRETQYF. CDR3 nucleotide sequence: TGCGCCAGCAGTTTGGTAGCGGGGAGCCGGGAGACCCAGTACTTC. The rearrangement joins TRBV5-1 to TRBJ2-5; TRBD2 matches at 8 bases. The germline V gene has CDR1 SGHRS and CDR2 YFSETQ. The CDR3 extends over 15 amino acids.

The V call is TRBV7-9, the J call TRBJ2-1, with D perhaps matching TRBD1 (6 bases). Germline V lookup: CDR1 SEHNR, CDR2 FQNEAQ (reference sequence). Trimming took off 8 bases at V and 5 bases at J, with 13 bases between the two ends. The CDR3 totals 13 residues. DNA for the CDR3: TGTGCCAGCGACCGGGACACCCACAATGAGCAGTTCTTC. Translation gives CASDRDTHNEQFF.

This clonotype has only a few counts. V usage is TRBV29-1 and J usage is TRBJ2-5; D unclear. Trimming removed 0 bases from V and 4 bases from J, with 6 bases in between. CDR3 length: 12 residues. CDR1 is SQVTM, CDR2 ANQGSEA, per germline. The CDR3 here is CSVEDNPETQYF. DNA of the CDR3: TGCAGCGTTGAAGACAATCCAGAGACCCAGTACTTC.

The J gene is TRBJ2-5, the V gene TRBV29-1; no firm D call. V gave up 4 bases and J gave up 0 bases, with 6 bases separating them. Germline V gene data show CDR1 as SQVTM and CDR2 as ANQGSEA. The length of the CDR3 is 12 residues. The CDR3 nucleotides read TGCAGCGTTGCAAGGAACCAAGAGACCCAGTACTTC. This sequence encodes CSVARNQETQYF.

J is TRBJ2-1 and V is TRBV7-2, with 12 bases matching TRBD2. V lost 3 bases and J lost 10; bases outside the gene matches: 4. This CDR3 spans 14 amino acids. CDR1 is SGHTA and CDR2 is FQGNSA in the germline V gene. CDR3 residues: CASSFNGLAGEQFF. Here the CDR3 DNA reads TGTGCCAGCAGCTTTAACGGACTAGCGGGGGAGCAGTTCTTC.

A few counts support this clonotype. The chain links TRBV3-1 to TRBJ1-2; D gene unclear. The V end was cut by 2 bases, the J end by 4 bases, with 8 bases between. CDR1 is LGHDT, CDR2 YNNKEL, per germline (reference sequence). This CDR3 spans 13 amino acids. DNA of the CDR3: TGTGCCAGCAGCCAACGACGGAGCTATGGCTACACCTTC. Translated, it gives CASSQRRSYGYTF. Full variable domain (rest looked up from reference TRBV3-1 and TRBJ1-2): DTAVSQTPKYLVTQMGNDKSIKCEQNLGHDTMYWYKQDSKKFLKIMFSYNNKELIINETVPNRFSPKSPDKAHLNLHINSLELGDSAVYFCASSQRRSYGYTFGSGTRLTVV.